The rows below give T cell receptor beta chains drawn from one sample of a study of TIL therapy for anti-PD-1-resistant metastatic lung cancer. Only in-frame clones appear in the TCRdb table, and some are missing; sequencing was by immunoSEQ multiplex PCR. Of approximately 57,000 clones in the sample, 75% to 85% were seen once. Sequenced here: blood, sampled at baseline. Receptors originate from a person aged 25 to 80 with non-small cell lung cancer. Both conserved end residues are part of each CDR3. D genes are given only for firm matches. Size is omitted from some rows. Given values are once, few, many or a class for expanded clones.

J: TRBJ1-5
V: TRBV28
size: medium-sized
D: TRBD1
CDR3: CASSLSGTVGPGGTQPQHF
DNA: TGTGCCAGCAGTTTGTCCGGGACAGTAGGGCCTGGCGGAACTCAGCCCCAGCATTTT

J: TRBJ1-2
V: TRBV23-1
size: -
D: TRBD1
CDR3: CASSQRSRTGGSYTF
DNA: TGCGCCAGCAGTCAAAGATCCCGGACAGGAGGTAGCTACACCTTC

J: TRBJ2-3
V: TRBV21-1
size: once
D: -
CDR3: CASSRWGGSTDTQYF
DNA: TGTGCCAGCAGCCGGTGGGGCGGAAGCACAGATACGCAGTATTTT

J: TRBJ2-6
V: TRBV5-8
size: -
D: -
CDR3: CASSLPDGAAGANVLTF
DNA: TGTGCCAGCAGCTTGCCTGATGGGGCGGCCGGGGCCAACGTCCTGACTTTC

J: TRBJ2-3
V: TRBV7-9
size: -
D: TRBD2
CDR3: CASSQTAGLAGVGTDTQYF
DNA: TGTGCCAGCAGCCAAACCGCGGGACTAGCGGGAGTCGGCACAGATACGCAGTATTTT

J: TRBJ2-5
V: TRBV5-1
size: -
D: -
CDR3: CASSRDTPGVETQYF
DNA: TGCGCCAGCAGCCGCGATACCCCAGGGGTGGAGACCCAGTACTTC

J: TRBJ2-1
V: TRBV6-2/TRBV6-3
size: -
D: -
CDR3: CASSYRKIYEQFF
DNA: TGTGCCAGCAGTTACCGCAAGATCTATGAGCAGTTCTTC

J: TRBJ2-5
V: TRBV5-1
size: -
D: TRBD1
CDR3: CASSFRGGRETQYF
DNA: TGCGCCAGCAGCTTTAGAGGGGGCCGGGAGACCCAGTACTTC

J: TRBJ1-3
V: TRBV7-2
size: -
D: -
CDR3: CASRQDSWGTIYF
DNA: TGTGCCAGCAGGCAGGATAGTTGGGGCACCATATATTTT

J: TRBJ1-1
V: TRBV9
size: -
D: -
CDR3: CASSVEWGKTEAFF
DNA: TGTGCCAGCAGCGTAGAGTGGGGAAAGACTGAAGCTTTCTTT

J: TRBJ1-5
V: TRBV7-6
size: -
D: -
CDR3: CASSPRSSNQPQHF
DNA: TGTGCCAGCAGCCCCCGGAGTAGCAATCAGCCCCAGCATTTT

J: TRBJ2-2
V: TRBV7-9
size: -
D: TRBD2
CDR3: CASSVRLAGGGSGTGELFF
DNA: TGTGCCAGCAGCGTACGACTAGCGGGAGGGGGGTCAGGCACCGGGGAGCTGTTTTTT

J: TRBJ2-1
V: TRBV24-1
size: -
D: -
CDR3: CATSDNSGLSYNEQFF
DNA: TGTGCCACCAGTGACAATAGCGGTCTCTCCTACAATGAGCAGTTCTTC

J: TRBJ1-2
V: TRBV3-1/TRBV3-2
size: -
D: -
CDR3: CASSQDRNTRVRTF
DNA: TGTGCCAGCAGCCAAGATCGGAATACGAGGGTGAGAACCTTC

J: TRBJ2-1
V: TRBV5-6
size: -
D: -
CDR3: CASSIQGSEFF
DNA: TGTGCCAGCAGCATTCAGGGCTCGGAGTTCTTC

J: TRBJ2-3
V: TRBV9
size: -
D: TRBD2
CDR3: CASSSTSGSDTQYF
DNA: TGTGCCAGCAGCTCGACTAGCGGTTCAGATACGCAGTATTTT

J: TRBJ1-3
V: TRBV7-9
size: -
D: -
CDR3: CASSLGEGGVIGNTIYF
DNA: TGTGCCAGCAGCTTAGGCGAGGGCGGGGTAATCGGAAACACCATATATTTT

J: TRBJ2-1
V: TRBV9
size: -
D: -
CDR3: CASSVGNVHNEQFF
DNA: TGTGCCAGCAGCGTCGGCAACGTCCACAATGAGCAGTTCTTC

J: TRBJ1-1
V: TRBV18
size: -
D: -
CDR3: CASSPRDRLVANTEAFF
DNA: TGTGCCAGCTCACCACGAGACAGGCTGGTAGCGAACACTGAAGCTTTCTTT

J: TRBJ1-5
V: TRBV19
size: -
D: TRBD1
CDR3: CASSTGQRGQPQHF
DNA: TGTGCCAGTAGTACGGGACAGCGAGGCCAGCCCCAGCATTTT

J: TRBJ2-7
V: TRBV3-1/TRBV3-2
size: -
D: -
CDR3: CASSQSQGEQYF
DNA: TGTGCCAGCAGCCAGAGCCAGGGCGAGCAGTACTTC

J: TRBJ1-2
V: TRBV27
size: few
D: TRBD1
CDR3: CAAGRGPNYGYTF
DNA: TGTGCCGCTGGGAGGGGGCCCAACTATGGCTACACCTTC

J: TRBJ2-3
V: TRBV5-8
size: -
D: -
CDR3: CASSPFTAGALPRTQYF
DNA: TGTGCCAGCAGCCCTTTTACGGCGGGGGCCCTCCCTCGTACGCAGTATTTT

J: TRBJ1-4
V: TRBV12-3/TRBV12-4
size: once
D: -
CDR3: CASSLLNEKLFF
DNA: TGTGCCAGCAGTTTGCTTAATGAAAAACTGTTTTTT

J: TRBJ1-2
V: TRBV9
size: -
D: -
CDR3: CASSVHYEGHYGYTF
DNA: TGTGCCAGCAGCGTCCATTATGAGGGTCACTATGGCTACACCTTC

J: TRBJ1-4
V: TRBV4-3
size: -
D: -
CDR3: CASSQNRVGEKLFF
DNA: TGCGCCAGCAGCCAAAACAGGGTTGGAGAAAAACTGTTTTTT

J: TRBJ2-5
V: TRBV5-1
size: -
D: -
CDR3: CASSLGVRETQYF
DNA: TGCGCCAGCAGCTTAGGGGTTAGGGAGACCCAGTACTTC

J: TRBJ2-3
V: TRBV4-1
size: -
D: -
CDR3: CASSRLVGPTDTQYF
DNA: TGCGCCAGCAGTCGACTAGTCGGGCCCACAGATACGCAGTATTTT

J: TRBJ2-7
V: TRBV28
size: -
D: TRBD2
CDR3: CASSLLPGLAVRSSYEQYF
DNA: TGTGCCAGCAGTCTTTTACCGGGACTAGCGGTTAGGAGCTCCTACGAGCAGTACTTC

J: TRBJ2-2
V: TRBV4-2
size: -
D: -
CDR3: CASSHLQDSLTGELFF
DNA: TGTGCCAGCAGCCACCTACAGGACAGCCTCACCGGGGAGCTGTTTTTT

J: TRBJ2-7
V: TRBV9
size: -
D: TRBD1
CDR3: CASSETGQTTYEQYF
DNA: TGTGCCAGCAGTGAAACGGGACAGACTACATACGAGCAGTACTTC

J: TRBJ2-1
V: TRBV10-3
size: -
D: TRBD2
CDR3: CAISVWGGSSYNEQFF
DNA: TGTGCCATCAGTGTTTGGGGCGGGAGCTCCTACAATGAGCAGTTCTTC

J: TRBJ2-7
V: TRBV27
size: -
D: -
CDR3: CASSPPGWGEGSYEQYF
DNA: TGTGCCAGCAGTCCCCCGGGGTGGGGGGAAGGCTCCTACGAGCAGTACTTC

J: TRBJ2-5
V: TRBV3-1/TRBV3-2
size: few
D: -
CDR3: CASSQDFKAGGETQYF
DNA: TGTGCCAGCAGCCAAGATTTCAAGGCAGGAGGGGAGACCCAGTACTTC

J: TRBJ2-3
V: TRBV28
size: -
D: -
CDR3: CASRPGTQDTQYF
DNA: TGTGCCAGCAGGCCCGGGACACAAGATACGCAGTATTTT

J: TRBJ2-1
V: TRBV3-1/TRBV3-2
size: once
D: -
CDR3: CASSPRARGNEQFF
DNA: TGTGCCAGCAGCCCCCGCGCTAGAGGCAATGAGCAGTTCTTC

J: TRBJ2-5
V: TRBV29-1
size: -
D: -
CDR3: CSAGEPLETQYF
DNA: TGCAGCGCTGGAGAGCCGTTAGAGACCCAGTACTTC

J: TRBJ1-5
V: TRBV21-1
size: -
D: -
CDR3: CASIYDSQPQHF
DNA: TGTGCCAGCATCTACGACAGTCAGCCCCAGCATTTT

J: TRBJ2-5
V: TRBV2
size: -
D: -
CDR3: CAITSDWDGKTQYF
DNA: TGTGCCATCACCTCCGACTGGGACGGGAAGACCCAGTACTTC

J: TRBJ1-5
V: TRBV24-1
size: -
D: TRBD1
CDR3: CATSGTGNNQPQHF
DNA: TGTGCCACCAGCGGGACAGGGAACAATCAGCCCCAGCATTTT

J: TRBJ2-6
V: TRBV28
size: -
D: -
CDR3: CATAGANVLTF
DNA: TGTGCCACGGCGGGGGCCAACGTCCTGACTTTC

J: TRBJ1-2
V: TRBV27
size: -
D: TRBD1
CDR3: CASTLRQGIRYGYTF
DNA: TGTGCCAGCACCCTCAGACAGGGGATCCGGTATGGCTACACCTTC

J: TRBJ1-1
V: TRBV10-3
size: -
D: TRBD1
CDR3: CAILGTGATEAFF
DNA: TGTGCCATCCTGGGGACAGGGGCCACTGAAGCTTTCTTT

J: TRBJ2-3
V: TRBV23-1
size: -
D: -
CDR3: CASSPPVADTQYF
DNA: TGCGCCAGCAGTCCCCCCGTAGCAGATACGCAGTATTTT

J: TRBJ2-1
V: TRBV4-3
size: -
D: -
CDR3: CASSQDGSYNEQFF
DNA: TGCGCCAGCAGCCAAGATGGCAGTTACAATGAGCAGTTCTTC

J: TRBJ1-2
V: TRBV11-2
size: -
D: -
CDR3: CASSLSGVNGYTF
DNA: TGTGCCAGCAGCTTATCAGGGGTTAATGGCTACACCTTC

J: TRBJ2-6
V: TRBV9
size: once
D: -
CDR3: CASSPKHEVESGANVLTF
DNA: TGTGCCAGCAGCCCAAAACACGAGGTAGAGTCTGGGGCCAACGTCCTGACTTTC

J: TRBJ1-2
V: TRBV5-1
size: -
D: -
CDR3: CASSLVGEEGYTF
DNA: TGCGCCAGCAGCTTGGTAGGGGAGGAGGGCTACACCTTC

J: TRBJ2-1
V: TRBV4-3
size: -
D: -
CDR3: CASSQVSGGRRGSEQFF
DNA: TGCGCCAGCAGCCAAGTAAGTGGGGGCCGGCGGGGGAGTGAGCAGTTCTTC

J: TRBJ2-3
V: TRBV11-2
size: once
D: TRBD2
CDR3: CASSLRGGVWTDTQYF
DNA: TGTGCCAGCAGCCTCCGCGGGGGGGTTTGGACAGATACGCAGTATTTT

J: TRBJ1-2
V: TRBV6-6
size: -
D: -
CDR3: CASSYSEPAGYTF
DNA: TGTGCCAGCAGTTACTCGGAACCCGCTGGCTACACCTTC

J: TRBJ2-7
V: TRBV11-2
size: -
D: -
CDR3: CASSDFGTGSSKRYF
DNA: -

J: TRBJ2-1
V: TRBV12-3/TRBV12-4
size: once
D: -
CDR3: CASSNRLRDEQFF
DNA: TGTGCCAGCAGTAACAGGCTAAGGGATGAGCAGTTCTTC

J: TRBJ2-5
V: TRBV12-3/TRBV12-4
size: -
D: TRBD1
CDR3: CASSRDRAETQYF
DNA: TGTGCCAGCAGCCGGGACAGGGCAGAGACCCAGTACTTC

J: TRBJ2-3
V: TRBV3-1/TRBV3-2
size: -
D: TRBD2
CDR3: CASSQDRAGGLGTQYF
DNA: TGTGCCAGCAGCCAAGATCGAGCGGGGGGGCTCGGTACGCAGTATTTT

J: TRBJ2-3
V: TRBV29-1
size: -
D: TRBD2
CDR3: CSVQGTSADTQYF
DNA: TGCAGCGTTCAGGGGACTAGCGCAGATACGCAGTATTTT

J: TRBJ2-7
V: TRBV27
size: -
D: TRBD2
CDR3: CASSLGRLAGNYEQYF
DNA: TGTGCCAGCAGCCTTGGCCGGCTAGCGGGGAATTACGAGCAGTACTTC

J: TRBJ2-5
V: TRBV19
size: -
D: -
CDR3: CASSIGGSSIHFQETQYF
DNA: TGTGCCAGTAGTATAGGGGGCAGTTCGATCCATTTCCAAGAGACCCAGTACTTC

J: TRBJ2-5
V: TRBV7-2
size: -
D: -
CDR3: CASSLAQAETQYF
DNA: TGTGCCAGCAGCTTAGCGCAGGCTGAGACCCAGTACTTC